A single sample is the source of the 2 T cell receptor beta chains below, sequenced in a study of OX40 agonist ivuxolimab in advanced cancers. The table came from immunoSEQ multiplex PCR; TCRdb's copy has only in-frame clones and leaves some out. Among 65,000 to 95,000 clones listed, around 89% were seen once. The source was CD4+ or CD8+ T cells sorted from blood, collected in a trial of the OX40 agonist ivuxolimab. Receptor source: an adult with an advanced solid tumor such as melanoma, head and neck, liver or kidney cancer.

The chain carries TRBV11-2 and TRBJ1-3, with D perhaps matching TRBD1 (5 bases). Trimming stripped 5 bases from V and 2 bases from J, with 16 bases between. The germline gives CDR1 SGHAT, CDR2 FQNNGV. This CDR3 spans 16 amino acids. The CDR3 region is CASSHPGGETGNTIYF. DNA for the CDR3: TGTGCCAGCAGCCACCCTGGGGGGGAGACTGGAAACACCATATATTTT.

A single count supports this clone. CDR3 nucleotide sequence: TGTGCCAGCAGCAGAGAGGCTGAAGCTTTCTTT. Its protein product is CASSREAEAFF. This chain connects TRBV6-1 to TRBJ1-1; D gene unclear. V lost 6 bases and J lost 6, with 8 bases in between. The CDR3 length is 11 residues. Germline V gene data show CDR1 as MNHNS and CDR2 as SASEGT.